Included here is one TCR beta chain sequence, with context. This sample is part of a study of cytomegalovirus exposure and HLA in healthy donors. The J segment lost 1 base and the V segment lost 5 bases, leaving 5 bases of the junction unmatched. The length of the CDR3 is 15 residues. Per germline, CDR1 SQVTM and CDR2 ANQGSEA. PCR involved 60 Vbeta and 13 Jbeta primers. Here immunoSEQ multiplex PCR was the method, and the copy in TCRdb shows in-frame clones only, minus some. The repertoire has 140,000 to 150,000 clones, nearly 80% of them found once; the top ten carry 1.5% to 2%. The origin of this receptor is a woman aged 25 to 39 in good health and CMV-seronegative. The chain combines TRBV29-1 with TRBJ2-5, with 12 bases matching TRBD2. Source material: PBMCs. The CDR3 spells CSVRTSGARQETQYF. For the CDR3, the DNA is TGCAGCGTTAGGACTAGCGGGGCCCGCCAAGAGACCCAGTACTTC.